Listed here are 20 T cell receptor beta chains from one sample, sequenced in a study of STAT3 mutations in large granular lymphocyte leukemia. Study-wide results and caveats: Every T-cell large granular lymphocyte leukemia patient had at least one immunodominant TCR beta clonotype.

This table comes from immunoSEQ multiplex PCR, and its TCRdb copy is limited to in-frame clones, with some not included. The data hold 2,000 to 3,000 clones, with 53% observed a single time. These receptors' targets are unknown. The sample taken for sequencing was peripheral blood mononuclear cells. The receptor source for this set is a man between 60 and 75 years old with T-cell large granular lymphocyte leukemia. Some clones in this sample may be carry-over from other donors' samples.

V usage is TRBV18 and J usage is TRBJ2-3; D is ambiguous. In germline, CDR1 is KGHSH, CDR2 LQKENI. This CDR3 has 12 residues. Trimming pared 3 bases from V and 6 bases from J, leaving 7 bases between. Here the CDR3 reads CASSPSSDTQYF. CDR3 DNA sequence: TGTGCCAGCTCACCTTCCTCCGATACGCAGTATTTT.

The V and J genes are TRBV19 and TRBJ1-5; 9 nucleotides align to TRBD1. The J segment lost 2 bases and the V segment lost 6 bases, leaving 5 bases of the junction unmatched. CDR3 length: 15 residues. Germline V gives CDR1 LNHDA, CDR2 SQIVND (reference sequence). The CDR3 loop reads CASSEGQGGNQPQHF. The CDR3 bases are TGTGCCAGTAGCGAGGGACAGGGCGGCAATCAGCCCCAGCATTTT.

The chain employs TRBV5-3 and TRBJ2-7; D is uncertain. TRBV5-3 is filed as an ORF, its function uncertain. The V gene lost 4 bases and the J gene lost 7 bases, with 9 bases spanning the gap. This CDR3 spans 11 amino acids. CDR3 residues: CARSPTGEQYF. In DNA form, the CDR3 reads TGTGCCAGAAGCCCCACTGGGGAGCAGTACTTC.

V and J are TRBV5-1 and TRBJ2-3; 7 bases are a match to TRBD2. Trimming cost V 0 bases and J 6 bases; bases outside gene matches: 4. Germline assignment: CDR1 SGHRS and CDR2 YFSETQ. This CDR3 spans 14 amino acids. The CDR3 sequence: CASSLGSGVDTQYF. The CDR3, as DNA: TGCGCCAGCAGCTTGGGCAGCGGGGTTGATACGCAGTATTTT.

The CDR3 sequence: CASSYGGGETQYF. In nucleotides, the CDR3 is TGTGCCAGCAGTTACGGGGGTGGGGAGACCCAGTACTTC. The genes are TRBV6-6 and TRBJ2-5; TRBD1 or TRBD2 may be the D gene (5 bases each). The CDR3 covers 13 residues. The V and J ends lost 2 bases and 5 bases respectively, with 9 bases between them. CDR1 MNHNY and CDR2 SVGAGI come from the germline V gene (reference sequence).

The chain links TRBV9 to TRBJ1-5; TRBD1 aligns across 7 bases. Trimming cost V 3 bases and J 5 bases; bases outside gene matches: 2. This CDR3 spans 13 amino acids. In germline, CDR1 is SGDLS, CDR2 YYNGEE. CDR3 loop: CASSAGTDQPQHF. Here the CDR3 DNA reads TGTGCCAGCAGCGCCGGGACAGATCAGCCCCAGCATTTT.

The chain joins TRBV5-1 to TRBJ2-4; 8 positions match TRBD2. This CDR3 region has 15 residues. V shed 2 bases and J 1 base; nucleotides not matched to a gene: 2. Germline lookup yields CDR1 SGHRS and CDR2 YFSETQ. CDR3 region: CASSLRGGAKNIQYF. CDR3 nucleotides: TGCGCCAGCAGCTTACGGGGGGGGGCCAAAAACATTCAGTACTTC.

This clone was counted between two and nine times. In DNA, the CDR3 is TGTGCCAGCAGTTGGAACAAAAACTATGGCTACACCTTC. Translated, it gives CASSWNKNYGYTF. V is TRBV27 and J is TRBJ1-2, with D unresolved. V was clipped by 4 bases and J by 2 bases, with 8 bases between them. From germline, CDR1 is MNHEY and CDR2 SMNVEV (reference sequence). CDR3 length: 13 residues.

In its sample, this clone was seen a few times. The genes are TRBV28 and TRBJ1-5; D ambiguous. Trimming took 1 base from V and 5 from J, leaving 9 bases between them. The CDR3 has 14 residues. Germline V gene sequence: CDR1 MDHEN, CDR2 SYDVKM. The CDR3 loop is CASSLSADYQPQHF. Here the CDR3 DNA reads TGTGCCAGCAGTTTATCGGCAGACTATCAGCCCCAGCATTTT.

The chain employs TRBV7-9 and TRBJ2-7; D gene ambiguous. Germline V CDR1 and CDR2: SEHNR, FQNEAQ (reference sequence). V lost 1 base to trimming and J lost 7 bases, with 8 bases between them. This CDR3 comprises 12 residues. This CDR3 is CASSLGATEQYV. The CDR3 coding sequence is TGTGCCAGCAGCTTAGGGGCCACAGAGCAGTACGTC.

This clone was seen more than once but under ten times. The rearrangement links TRBV6-5 to TRBJ2-3; maybe TRBD2 (6 bases). CDR3 length equals 14 residues. Germline lookup yields CDR1 MNHEY and CDR2 SVGAGI. Trimming cost V 11 bases and J 4 bases, with 19 bases left between them. This CDR3 is CAAHSGVGADTQYF. The CDR3 coding sequence is TGTGCCGCCCACTCGGGGGTGGGGGCAGATACGCAGTATTTT.

The CDR3 nucleotides are TGTGCCAGCAGTGCCCGGGACAGCCCCTACGAGCAGTACTTC. This translates into CASSARDSPYEQYF. The chain has TRBV25-1 and TRBJ2-7, with 7 bases fitting TRBD1. Germline CDR1 and CDR2: MGHDK and SYGVNS. This CDR3 has 14 amino acids. V gave up 4 bases and J gave up 2 bases; unmatched junction bases: 5.

The CDR3 sequence is CASSLGPREQYF. CDR3 nucleotides: TGTGCCAGCAGTTTGGGCCCACGAGAGCAGTACTTC. V is TRBV28 and J is TRBJ2-7, with D uncertain. Trimming left V 3 bases short and J 7 bases short, with 10 bases between. Germline V gene sequence: CDR1 MDHEN, CDR2 SYDVKM. CDR3 size: 12 residues.

The chain combines TRBV9 with TRBJ1-2, with D hard to call. Germline V gene sequence: CDR1 SGDLS, CDR2 YYNGEE. V was cut by 4 bases and J by 1 base, with 5 bases left in between. CDR3 length: 12 residues. The CDR3 is CASSLSNYGYTF. In DNA, the CDR3 is TGTGCCAGCAGCCTCAGTAACTATGGCTACACCTTC.

The chain couples TRBV30 to TRBJ2-6; tentative D call: TRBD1 (5 bases). This CDR3 is 16 amino acids long. The germline V gene encodes CDR1 GTSNPN and CDR2 SVGIG (reference sequence). The V gene lost 4 bases and the J gene lost 3 bases, with 16 bases spanning the gap. The CDR3 nucleotides read TGTGCCTGGAACCGAGGCAGGGTACATGGGGCCAACGTCCTGACTTTC. Amino acids: CAWNRGRVHGANVLTF.

This sequence joins TRBV7-9 and TRBJ1-2; TRBD1 agrees at 12 bases. V trimming: 3 bases; J trimming: 6 bases; junction bases outside the gene matches: 5. Germline CDR1 is SEHNR and CDR2 is FQNEAQ (reference sequence). The CDR3 has 15 residues. This chain's CDR3 is CASSFGDRGRNGYTF. Here the CDR3 DNA reads TGTGCCAGCAGCTTTGGGGACAGGGGGCGTAATGGCTACACCTTC.

V gene TRBV19 combines with J gene TRBJ2-3, with D unclear. With 5 bases removed from V and 6 bases from J, the gap between germline ends came to 9 bases. CDR3 length: 12 amino acids. Germline assignment: CDR1 LNHDA and CDR2 SQIVND (reference sequence). CDR3 in amino acids: CASSPFGDTQYF. The CDR3 DNA sequence: TGTGCCAGTAGTCCTTTCGGGGATACGCAGTATTTT.

V is TRBV29-1 and J is TRBJ1-2; D remains unclear. Trimming removed 0 bases at V and 8 bases at J, with 13 bases between. CDR1 SQVTM and CDR2 ANQGSEA come from the germline V gene. The CDR3 runs 13 residues. The chain's CDR3 is CSVEDGQVRGYTF. The CDR3 DNA follows: TGCAGCGTTGAAGATGGGCAGGTCCGGGGCTACACCTTC.

The chain links TRBV5-4 to TRBJ2-7; 9 bases map to TRBD1. Looked up from germline, CDR1 is SGHNT and CDR2 is YYREEE (reference sequence). V lost 4 bases and J lost 3; bases outside the gene matches: 2. This CDR3 contains 13 residues. The DNA for the CDR3 is TGTGCCAGCAGCCGGGGACAGGGCTACGAGCAGTACTTC. This sequence encodes CASSRGQGYEQYF.

The gene calls are TRBV30 and TRBJ2-5; D is possibly TRBD2 (6 bases). This CDR3 is 12 amino acids long. Germline CDR1 GTSNPN, CDR2 SVGIG (reference sequence). With 5 bases removed from V and 4 bases from J, the gap between germline ends came to 11 bases. The CDR3 here is CAWGGGRETQYF. The CDR3, as DNA: TGTGCCTGGGGGGGAGGTCGAGAGACCCAGTACTTC.